The 5 T cell receptor beta chains below were found in one sample sequenced in a study of T cell responses to AZD1222 COVID-19 vaccine. Produced via immunoSEQ multiplex PCR; TCRdb's table is partial and in-frame only. The table includes under 200,000 clones, 90% detected once. The specimen comprised peripheral blood, sampled on day 0 of AZD1222 vaccination. The source of these receptors is an adult in good health.

V and J are TRBV28 and TRBJ1-3; D is perhaps TRBD1 (5 bases). The CDR3 is 14 amino acids. V lost 2 bases and J 4 bases, leaving 9 bases between the germline ends. Germline CDR1 is MDHEN and CDR2 is SYDVKM. CDR3 nucleotides: TGTGCCAGCAGTTTAAGCAGGGTCGGAAACACCATATATTTT. This encodes CASSLSRVGNTIYF.

The table lists this clone with a count of one. The chain has TRBV4-3 and TRBJ1-1; tentatively, D is TRBD1 (5 bases). The V end lost 4 bases, the J end lost 4 bases, and 28 bases lay between the germline ends. The germline gives CDR1 LGHNA, CDR2 YSLEER. This CDR3 has 19 amino acids. The CDR3 DNA is TGCGCCAGCAGCCCTTTACTGTTGGGGACGGGAGAATGGGGCACTGAAGCTTTCTTT. Amino acid sequence: CASSPLLLGTGEWGTEAFF.

The chain links TRBV7-9 to TRBJ1-2; a possible D gene is TRBD1 (5 bases). CDR3 length: 13 residues. Trimming cost V 7 bases and J 6 bases, with 15 bases left between them. The germline CDR1 and CDR2 sequences are SEHNR and FQNEAQ (reference sequence). In DNA form, the CDR3 reads TGTGCCAGCACGCTCCCGGGACGGGATGGCTACACCTTC. Encoded protein: CASTLPGRDGYTF.

The chain links TRBV5-6 to TRBJ1-2; perhaps TRBD1 as D (5 bases). CDR1 and CDR2 from the germline V gene are SGHDT and YYEEEE. The CDR3 has 15 amino acids. Trimming cost V 3 bases and J 3 bases, with 15 bases left between them. The DNA of the CDR3 is TGTGCCAGCAGCTCCCCTCGGCAGGGTGACTATGGCTACACCTTC. Translation: CASSSPRQGDYGYTF.

This chain links TRBV28 with TRBJ1-6, with D maybe TRBD1 (5 bases). The V end lost 3 bases, the J end lost 4 bases, and 7 bases lay between the germline ends. This CDR3 contains 14 residues. Germline values: CDR1 MDHEN, CDR2 SYDVKM. CDR3 coding DNA: TGTGCCAGCAGTTTGACAGCATATAATTCACCCCTCCACTTT. Translated: CASSLTAYNSPLHF.